This paragraph covers one T cell receptor beta chain sequence. No antigen is known for it. This record belongs to a study of T-cell reconstitution after alpha-beta-depleted transplantation in children. The CDR3 loop spans 17 amino acids. V trimming: 3 bases; J trimming: 3 bases; junction bases outside the gene matches: 14. Per germline, CDR1 SEHNR and CDR2 FQNEAQ (reference sequence). Whole-study results and caveats: Diversity and T-cell counts at one year after transplant derived mostly from new T cells. Where alpha-beta T cells came from about two months after transplant was reportedly several hundred expanded graft clones.

Unique molecular identifiers were used in preparing the TCRbeta library. One entry per CDR3 protein, called by TCRdb with MiXCR from the PCR reads. The sample gives 750,000 to 950,000 distinct CDR3 sequences, around 17% of which show up once; about 5% is in the top ten. This receptor was identified in a male patient aged 10-17 years who had a stem cell transplant for acute lymphoblastic leukemia, so the T cells may come from the graft donor. The chain couples TRBV7-9 to TRBJ2-7; 7 positions agree with TRBD1. The source material was PBMCs, mostly from graft donor cells, sampled 360 days after TCRalphabeta/CD19-depleted stem cell transplant. Here the CDR3 DNA reads TGTGCCAGCAGCTTGGCACCATTAAAAGACAGGGTCTACGAGCAGTACTTC. Its translation is CASSLAPLKDRVYEQYF.